Below, 29 T cell receptor beta chains from the same sample are listed, as sequenced in a study of tumor and adjacent non-tumor tissue in lung cancer (dated by TCRdb to the late 2010s). RNA was isolated from bulk unsorted tissue, and RNA quality was assessed with a NanoDrop ND-1000 and an Agilent 2100. Libraries were prepared through multiplex PCR. The listed sequencing device is Illumina HiSeq 2500. TCRbeta libraries were constructed through three rounds of nested PCR with primers (Table S4) according to protocols adapted from ARM-PCR. The public reads were run again by TCRdb, first through fastp at Q25 and then through MiXCR, and only productive beta chains were kept. Rows are combined by CDR3 protein, so each entry shows the most common genes and DNA. The table for this sample lists 75,000 to 95,000 distinct CDR3 sequences; around 70% of them were counted only once. Jointly, the top ten make up under 9.5% of the sample.

The sequenced sample consisted of lung tumor tissue. The source of these receptors is a woman in her forties with non-small cell lung cancer.

With regard to this clonotype: Germline is not matched at one junction end, which may reflect a read error. This chain links TRBV29-1 with TRBJ2-5, with a weak D call TRBD2 (5 bases). The CDR3 is made up of 13 amino acids. CDR1 and CDR2 (germline): SQVTM, ANQGSEA. In nucleotides, the CDR3 is TGCAGCATTGAACGCTCGGGACAAGAGACCCAGTACTTC. Translated, it gives CSIERSGQETQYF.

This clonotype came up once. One junction end does not reproduce the germline sequence, and a read error may be involved. The chain uses TRBV14 and TRBJ2-3; 10 nucleotides match TRBD2. Germline V gene sequence: CDR1 SGHDN, CDR2 FVKESK. The CDR3 is made up of 18 amino acids. The CDR3 sequence is CANSQLNLAGGRTDTQYF. The CDR3 bases are TGTGCCAACAGTCAACTAAACTTAGCGGGGGGACGCACGGATACGCAGTATTTT.

This clonotype appeared a single time. The gene calls are TRBV11-3 and TRBJ2-1; D is perhaps TRBD1 (5 bases). The length of the CDR3 is 16 residues. V gave up 7 bases and J gave up 4 bases, with 20 bases separating them. From germline, CDR1 is SGHNT and CDR2 YENEEA. The CDR3 reads CASNRQGVVGYNEQFF. Written as DNA, the CDR3 is TGTGCCAGCAACAGGCAGGGTGTAGTGGGGTACAATGAGCAGTTCTTC.

As for this clonotype: One end of the junction fails to match germline, which may point to a read error. The CDR3 bases are TGTGCCAGCAGCTTAGGGCTCGGGGATGCGCACTATTTT. It yields the protein CASSLGLGDAHYF. The chain links TRBV7-3 to TRBJ2-3; the D gene is possibly TRBD2 (5 bases). The CDR3 consists of 13 residues. Germline CDR1 reads SGHTA; CDR2 reads FQGTGA.

The chain has TRBV28 and TRBJ2-2; D unclear. The CDR3 covers 13 residues. The V end lost 7 bases, the J end lost 0 bases, and 6 bases lay between the germline ends. Germline V CDR1 and CDR2: MDHEN, SYDVKM. This CDR3 reads CASMCANTGELFF. CDR3 DNA sequence: TGTGCCAGCATGTGTGCGAACACCGGGGAGCTGTTTTTT.

This clonotype was observed many times. V gene TRBV6-2 or TRBV6-3 combines with J gene TRBJ2-5; 10 bases map to TRBD2. CDR1 and CDR2 (germline): MNHEY, SVGEGT. V was clipped by 6 bases and J by 5 bases; unmatched bases: 18. The CDR3 runs to 18 residues. This CDR3 is CASSPRRLAGAFSETQYF. As DNA, the CDR3 is TGTGCCAGCAGCCCGCGGCGTCTAGCGGGAGCGTTCTCCGAGACCCAGTACTTC.

This clonotype showed up just once. One junction end does not reproduce the germline sequence, and a read error may be involved. This chain joins TRBV11-2 and TRBJ2-7, with D maybe TRBD1 (6 bases). The germline gives CDR1 SGHAT, CDR2 FQNNGV. The CDR3 runs to 15 residues. CDR3 protein: CASSRQGGAQYEQCF. The CDR3 region has the DNA TGTGCCAGCAGTCGACAAGGGGGTGCCCAGTACGAGCAGTGCTTC.

This clonotype is labeled as medium-sized. This rearrangement joins TRBV11-2 to TRBJ2-5; 7 bases are a match to TRBD1. V lost 4 bases to trimming and J lost 5 bases; unmatched junction nucleotides: 10. This CDR3 is 15 amino acids long. CDR1 SGHAT and CDR2 FQNNGV come from the germline V gene. The CDR3 protein is CASSSTTGVGETQYF. The CDR3 DNA follows: TGTGCCAGCAGCTCCACAACAGGGGTCGGGGAGACCCAGTACTTC.

With respect to this clonotype: The junction does not match germline at one end; this may be a read error. This rearrangement joins TRBV6-5 to TRBJ2-6; 7 positions agree with TRBD1. Looked up from germline, CDR1 is MNHEY and CDR2 is SVGAGI. The CDR3 length is 17 residues. The chain's CDR3 is CASSRQGSYFGANVLTF. The CDR3, as DNA: TGTGCAAGCAGCAGACAGGGAAGCTACTTTGGGGCCAACGTCCTGACTTTC.

This clonotype has at least ten counts. V usage is TRBV28 and J usage is TRBJ1-6; unclear D gene. Between the trimmed V and J ends, which lost 7 bases and 3 bases, there was a span of 10 bases. The CDR3 extends over 14 amino acids. Germline assignment: CDR1 MDHEN and CDR2 SYDVKM. The CDR3 is CASTLGLYNSPLHF. DNA of the CDR3: TGTGCCAGCACCCTGGGTCTCTATAATTCACCCCTCCACTTT.

With regard to this clonotype: The germline gene is not matched at one end of the junction; a read error may be the cause. This sequence joins TRBV5-4 and TRBJ2-5; maybe TRBD2 (6 bases). This CDR3 is built from 14 residues. The germline CDR1 and CDR2 sequences are SGHNT and YYREEE (reference sequence). This CDR3 is CTSSYPGGSETQYF. DNA for the CDR3: TGTACCAGCAGCTACCCCGGGGGATCGGAGACCCAGTACTTC.

This clonotype has a single count. The chain recombines TRBV29-1 with TRBJ2-3, with TRBD2 identical over 8 bases. Germline V lookup: CDR1 SQVTM, CDR2 ANQGSEA. There are 16 residues in the CDR3. J gave up 12 bases and V 5 bases, and 22 bases lay outside the gene matches. The CDR3 loop is CSVLPPGLAGTDIQYF. The CDR3, as DNA: TGCAGCGTTCTACCCCCCGGTCTAGCGGGCACAGATATACAGTATTTT.

The gene calls are TRBV5-6 and TRBJ2-2; no reliable D call. Trimming pared 1 base from V and 6 bases from J, leaving 16 bases between. Germline V gives CDR1 SGHDT, CDR2 YYEEEE. The CDR3 extends over 16 amino acids. The CDR3 bases are TGTGCCAGCAGCTTGACCATGGTCGAGCCCCCCGGGGAGCTGTTTTTT. Its translation is CASSLTMVEPPGELFF. Using reference TRBV5-6 and TRBJ2-2 for the parts outside the CDR3, the full variable domain is DAGVTQSPTHLIKTRGQQVTLRCSPKSGHDTVSWYQQALGQGPQFIFQYYEEEERQRGNFPDRFSGHQFPNYSSELNVNALLLGDSALYLCASSLTMVEPPGELFFGEGSRLTVL.

Notes on this clonotype: The germline gene is not matched at one end of the junction; a read error may be the cause. The CDR3: CASSLSAGIQETQYF. CDR3 bases: TGTGCCAGCAGCTTATCCGCTGGGATCCAAGAGACCCAGTATTTC. This chain uses TRBV11-2 with TRBJ2-5, with D unclear. The CDR3 runs 15 residues. Looked up from germline, CDR1 is SGHAT and CDR2 is FQNNGV.

This clonotype was counted many times. The chain links TRBV21-1 to TRBJ2-3; TRBD1 reflects the table's D call only, with no check against the DNA. TRBV21-1 corresponds to a pseudogene. The CDR3 has 15 residues. The CDR3 loop is CASTAPISLPDTQYF. For the CDR3, the DNA is TGTGCCAGCACAGCCCCGATTTCTCTGCCAGATACGCAGTATTTT.

About this clonotype: The CDR3 ends on some other residue instead of the conserved phenylalanine or tryptophan, so this is likely a read error. The V call is TRBV11-2, the J call TRBJ2-5, with 7 bases fitting TRBD2. Germline V gene sequence: CDR1 SGHAT, CDR2 FQNNGV. The CDR3 has 14 residues. The CDR3 here is CGSSHPGLVGTQYL. Here the CDR3 DNA reads TGTGGCAGTAGCCACCCAGGACTAGTAGGGACCCAGTACTTA.

Regarding this clonotype: Being one base from a much bigger clone, this may be a read error. This chain joins TRBV30 and TRBJ1-3; D is perhaps TRBD1 (5 bases). From germline, CDR1 is GTSNPN and CDR2 SVGIG (reference sequence). Trimming took off 3 bases at V and 1 base at J, with 16 bases between the two ends. This CDR3 has 16 residues. CDR3 in amino acids: CAWRDLTVRSGNTIYF. The CDR3 DNA reads TGTGCCTGGAGGGACCTGACAGTTAGGTCTGGAAACACCATATATTTT.

In regard to this clonotype: This may come from a read error, since a much larger clone is one base off. V is TRBV6-4 and J is TRBJ2-1, with D perhaps given as TRBD1 or TRBD2 (5 bases each). V was clipped by 4 bases and J by 5 bases, with 12 bases between them. Germline CDR1 is MRHNA and CDR2 is SNTAGT. The CDR3 spans 14 residues. Here the CDR3 reads CASSGEGSHNEQFF. The CDR3 nucleotides are TGTGCCAGCAGTGGCGAGGGGTCCCACAATGAGCAGTTCTTC.

The chain carries TRBV6-1 and TRBJ2-3, with 10 bases fitting TRBD2. This CDR3 spans 17 amino acids. The junction had 9 bases not matched to a gene; V was cut back by 6 bases and J by 0 bases. Per germline, CDR1 MNHNS and CDR2 SASEGT. The CDR3 DNA follows: TGTGCCAGCAGCAGGTCATATAGCGGGGGGAGCACAGATACGCAGTATTTT. It specifies CASSRSYSGGSTDTQYF.

As for this clonotype: A much larger clone is a single base away; this may be a read error. CDR3: CASSRDRVYEQYF. Here the CDR3 DNA reads TGTGCCAGCAGCCGGGACAGGGTCTACGAGCAGTACTTC. The genes are TRBV21-1 and TRBJ2-7; the D call of TRBD1 is as the table states it, not checked on the DNA. TRBV21-1 is a known pseudogene. This CDR3 has 13 amino acids.

As to this clonotype: A clone one base away is much larger, so this may be a read error. This chain connects TRBV20-1 to TRBJ1-1; D unresolved. CDR3 size: 10 residues. V was shortened by 3 bases and J by 13 bases, with 12 bases between the two germline ends. CDR1 is DFQATT, CDR2 SNEGSKA, per germline (reference sequence). The CDR3 sequence is CSASRKGVFF. Here the CDR3 DNA reads TGCAGTGCTAGCAGGAAAGGTGTTTTCTTT.

The table lists this clonotype with a few counts. Germline is not matched at one junction end, which may reflect a read error. The J gene is TRBJ2-6, the V gene TRBV29-1; D assignment may be TRBD1 or TRBD2 (5 bases each). This CDR3 is built from 15 residues. Germline V gene sequence: CDR1 SQVTM, CDR2 ANQGSEA. The CDR3 reads CSVEEVRAGADVLTF. CDR3 bases: TGCAGCGTTGAAGAGGTGAGGGCTGGGGCCGACGTCCTGACCTTC.

This clonotype was observed many times. The rearrangement joins TRBV28 to TRBJ2-5; D remains unclear. In germline, CDR1 is MDHEN, CDR2 SYDVKM. V lost 7 bases to trimming and J lost 3 bases, with 15 bases between them. The CDR3 extends over 14 amino acids. CDR3: CASKGNRDKETQYF. In DNA form, the CDR3 reads TGTGCCAGCAAAGGTAACAGAGACAAAGAGACCCAGTACTTC.

As for this clonotype: Given a much more abundant clone one base away, this may be a read error. The CDR3 DNA reads TGCAGTACTAGAGAATTGGGGGGCACCGGGGAGCTGTTTTTT. It is translated as CSTRELGGTGELFF. The J gene is TRBJ2-2, the V gene TRBV20-1, with D maybe TRBD2 (6 bases). The germline V gene has CDR1 DFQATT and CDR2 SNEGSKA (reference sequence). The CDR3 runs to 14 residues.

Ten or more counts support this clonotype. The chain recombines TRBV20-1 with TRBJ2-5; D might be TRBD1 (5 bases). Germline V gene lookup returns CDR1 DFQATT and CDR2 SNEGSKA (reference sequence). The CDR3 runs 13 residues. Deletions cut 3 bases from V and 2 bases from J, with 10 bases between. CDR3 in amino acids: CSARWTHQETQYF. DNA for the CDR3: TGCAGTGCTAGGTGGACACATCAAGAGACCCAGTACTTC.

The rearrangement joins TRBV6-5 to TRBJ2-1; TRBD1 is a possible D gene (7 bases). Germline V gene sequence: CDR1 MNHEY, CDR2 SVGAGI. The CDR3 covers 15 residues. Trimming pared 5 bases from V and 10 bases from J, leaving 21 bases between. The CDR3 loop is CASSRGTVGGIEQFF. The CDR3 region has the DNA TGTGCCAGCAGTCGCGGGACGGTAGGGGGCATAGAGCAGTTCTTC.

Worth noting for this clonotype: An end of the junction does not agree with germline; a read error may underlie this. The chain uses TRBV29-1 and TRBJ2-3, with a weak D call TRBD2 (7 bases). The germline V gene encodes CDR1 SQVTM and CDR2 ANQGSEA. The CDR3 is 15 amino acids. The chain's CDR3 is CSATSARGGRNTKYF. As DNA, the CDR3 is TGCAGCGCCACGAGCGCGAGGGGGGGCCGAAATACGAAGTATTTT.

This clonotype was seen only a few times. One junction end disagrees with the germline gene, perhaps due to a read error. The chain is built from TRBV11-2 and TRBJ2-7, with TRBD1 identical over 9 bases. The V gene's germline CDR1 is SGHAT and CDR2 FQNNGV. CDR3 size: 13 residues. The CDR3 nucleotides read TGTGTCAGCAGCGCCCGGGACAGGGAACAGGCGGTTTTC. This translates into CVSSARDREQAVF. The full variable domain, with the rest looked up from reference TRBV11-2 and TRBJ2-7, is EAGVAQSPRYKIIEKRQSVAFWCNPISGHATLYWYQQILGQGPKLLIQFQNNGVVDDSQLPKDRFSAERLKGVDSTLKIQPAKLEDSAVYLCVSSARDREQAVFGPGTRLTVT.

In its sample, this clonotype was seen once. Compared with germline, one end of the junction differs, possibly owing to a read error. This rearrangement joins TRBV12-3 or TRBV12-4 to TRBJ2-2; D gene ambiguous. This CDR3 has 17 residues. The CDR3 DNA reads as TGTGCCAGTAGTTTAAGTTTTGATTGGCCTTTTGCCGGGGAGCTGTTTTTT. Its protein is CASSLSFDWPFAGELFF.